This T cell receptor beta chain emerged from a study of molecular identifiers for immune sequencing clone quantification. MiXCR, run by TCRdb on the PCR reads, gives a single entry per CDR3 protein. In the table there are more than 10,000 distinct CDR3 sequences, 15% to 20% of which are singletons. The source material was naive CD8+ T cells from blood, with Jurkat cell RNA spiked in. As to subset: FACS-sorted CD8+CD4-CCR7+CD45RA+ naive T cells. This clonotype was obtained from a human donor in good health. Some libraries in this study had Jurkat cell RNA spiked in.

The DNA for the CDR3 is TGTGCCAGCAGCTTAGCGGGACTAGCCCAAAAAGAGACCCAGTACTTC. Amino acid sequence: CASSLAGLAQKETQYF. The gene calls are TRBV7-9 and TRBJ2-5; 9 bases align to TRBD2. The CDR3 spans 16 residues. Per the germline V gene, CDR1 is SEHNR and CDR2 is FQNEAQ (reference sequence). V dropped 0 bases and J dropped 3; count of bases not matched to a gene: 5.